This entry describes one T cell receptor beta chain. This sample was included in a study of chemoradiotherapy in HPV16-positive cancers. Germline lookup yields CDR1 KGHSH and CDR2 LQKENI. Trimming shortened V by 2 bases and J by 3 bases, and 16 bases separated the two germline ends. The CDR3 sequence is 16 residues long. Measured with immunoSEQ multiplex PCR; TCRdb has only the in-frame clones, and not every one. The table lists 13,000 or so clones, roughly 71% of them singletons. The receptor was derived from a human donor with HPV-associated anogenital cancer. V is TRBV18 and J is TRBJ1-2; maybe TRBD1 (5 bases). The sample was taken from a patient who underwent chemoradiotherapy. In DNA form, the CDR3 reads TGTGCCAGCTCACCATACAGGACGAGCACCGACTATGGCTACACCTTC. Its translation is CASSPYRTSTDYGYTF.